This T cell receptor (beta chain) was recovered during a study of control samples from healthy donors and cancer patients. The CDR3 is 14 residues long. J gave up 1 base and V 3 bases, and 4 bases lay outside the gene matches. The germline V gene encodes CDR1 SGDLS and CDR2 YYNGEE. Sequencing was performed with immunoSEQ multiplex PCR; in TCRdb, only in-frame clones are kept and a portion is missing. The sample records 150,000 to 200,000 clones, about 90% being singletons. Sequences were obtained from blood. The origin of this receptor is a man younger than 35 in good health. The chain has TRBV9 and TRBJ2-7; TRBD1 aligns across 7 bases. CDR3 sequence (DNA): TGTGCCAGCAGCGAGGGGGCGAGGTCCTACGAGCAGTACTTC. It yields the protein CASSEGARSYEQYF.